These 5 T cell receptor beta chains share one sample of origin, sequenced in a study of blood T cell repertoires in COVID-19. Assay: immunoSEQ multiplex PCR; the TCRdb copy retains only in-frame clones and omits some. The profile shows 200,000 to 250,000 clones, roughly 84% of them singletons. The sample was peripheral blood. These TCRs come from a man aged 30 to 39 with active or convalescent COVID-19.

The CDR3 protein is CAWDTGGRGNTIYF. Written as DNA, the CDR3 is TGTGCCTGGGACACAGGGGGCCGTGGAAACACCATATATTTT. The V and J genes are TRBV30 and TRBJ1-3; 9 bases map to TRBD1. V lost 5 bases and J lost 3; bases outside the gene matches: 5. Per germline, CDR1 GTSNPN and CDR2 SVGIG (reference sequence). The CDR3 length is 14 residues.

The J gene is TRBJ2-7, the V gene TRBV4-3; possible D gene TRBD1, 5 bases. Deletions cut 0 bases from V and 6 bases from J, with 12 bases between. The germline V gene has CDR1 LGHNA and CDR2 YSLEER. CDR3 size: 14 residues. The CDR3 nucleotides are TGCGCCAGCAGCCAAGATGTAGGGGTCGGCGAGCAGTACTTC. Amino acid sequence: CASSQDVGVGEQYF.

The chain joins TRBV9 to TRBJ1-4, with 9 bases identical to TRBD1. V shed 1 base, J shed 4 bases, and the junction held 8 bases outside the gene matches. Germline V gene data show CDR1 as SGDLS and CDR2 as YYNGEE. The CDR3 has 17 amino acids. The CDR3 is CASSVSERGQGNEKLFF. The CDR3 DNA sequence: TGTGCCAGCAGCGTAAGCGAACGGGGACAGGGTAATGAAAAACTGTTTTTT.

The chain couples TRBV4-3 to TRBJ2-7, with D possibly TRBD2 on 5 matching bases. This CDR3 comprises 15 residues. The V end was cut by 0 bases, the J end by 0 bases, with 9 bases between. Germline V gene lookup returns CDR1 LGHNA and CDR2 YSLEER. The CDR3 loop reads CASSQEEVSSYEQYF. The CDR3 coding sequence is TGCGCCAGCAGCCAAGAGGAGGTCTCCTCCTACGAGCAGTACTTC.

This clone was counted between two and nine times. The rearrangement uses TRBV5-3 and TRBJ2-2; tentatively, D is TRBD2 (6 bases). TRBV5-3 is an ORF; its function is uncertain. The CDR3 is 15 amino acids. V gave up 0 bases and J gave up 8 bases, with 14 bases separating them. The CDR3 region is CARSLVQGGGGELFF. CDR3 DNA sequence: TGTGCCAGAAGCTTGGTCCAGGGAGGTGGTGGGGAGCTGTTTTTT.